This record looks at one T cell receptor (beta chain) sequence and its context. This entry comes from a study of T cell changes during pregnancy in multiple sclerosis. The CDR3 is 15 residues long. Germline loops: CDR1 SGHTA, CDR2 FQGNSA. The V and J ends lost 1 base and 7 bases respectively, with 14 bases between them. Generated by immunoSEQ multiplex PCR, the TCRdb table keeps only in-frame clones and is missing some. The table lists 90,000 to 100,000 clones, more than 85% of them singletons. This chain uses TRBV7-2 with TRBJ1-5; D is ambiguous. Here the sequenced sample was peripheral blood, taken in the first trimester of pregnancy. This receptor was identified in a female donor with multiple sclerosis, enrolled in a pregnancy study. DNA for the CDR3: TGTGCCAGCAGCTTAGATTCGGGGTCCGGGCAGCCCCAGCATTTT. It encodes CASSLDSGSGQPQHF. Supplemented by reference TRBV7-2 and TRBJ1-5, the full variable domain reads GAGVSQSPSNKVTEKGKDVELRCDPISGHTALYWYRQSLGQGLEFLIYFQGNSAPDKSGLPSDRFSAERTGGSVSTLTIQRTQQEDSAVYLCASSLDSGSGQPQHFGDGTRLSIL.